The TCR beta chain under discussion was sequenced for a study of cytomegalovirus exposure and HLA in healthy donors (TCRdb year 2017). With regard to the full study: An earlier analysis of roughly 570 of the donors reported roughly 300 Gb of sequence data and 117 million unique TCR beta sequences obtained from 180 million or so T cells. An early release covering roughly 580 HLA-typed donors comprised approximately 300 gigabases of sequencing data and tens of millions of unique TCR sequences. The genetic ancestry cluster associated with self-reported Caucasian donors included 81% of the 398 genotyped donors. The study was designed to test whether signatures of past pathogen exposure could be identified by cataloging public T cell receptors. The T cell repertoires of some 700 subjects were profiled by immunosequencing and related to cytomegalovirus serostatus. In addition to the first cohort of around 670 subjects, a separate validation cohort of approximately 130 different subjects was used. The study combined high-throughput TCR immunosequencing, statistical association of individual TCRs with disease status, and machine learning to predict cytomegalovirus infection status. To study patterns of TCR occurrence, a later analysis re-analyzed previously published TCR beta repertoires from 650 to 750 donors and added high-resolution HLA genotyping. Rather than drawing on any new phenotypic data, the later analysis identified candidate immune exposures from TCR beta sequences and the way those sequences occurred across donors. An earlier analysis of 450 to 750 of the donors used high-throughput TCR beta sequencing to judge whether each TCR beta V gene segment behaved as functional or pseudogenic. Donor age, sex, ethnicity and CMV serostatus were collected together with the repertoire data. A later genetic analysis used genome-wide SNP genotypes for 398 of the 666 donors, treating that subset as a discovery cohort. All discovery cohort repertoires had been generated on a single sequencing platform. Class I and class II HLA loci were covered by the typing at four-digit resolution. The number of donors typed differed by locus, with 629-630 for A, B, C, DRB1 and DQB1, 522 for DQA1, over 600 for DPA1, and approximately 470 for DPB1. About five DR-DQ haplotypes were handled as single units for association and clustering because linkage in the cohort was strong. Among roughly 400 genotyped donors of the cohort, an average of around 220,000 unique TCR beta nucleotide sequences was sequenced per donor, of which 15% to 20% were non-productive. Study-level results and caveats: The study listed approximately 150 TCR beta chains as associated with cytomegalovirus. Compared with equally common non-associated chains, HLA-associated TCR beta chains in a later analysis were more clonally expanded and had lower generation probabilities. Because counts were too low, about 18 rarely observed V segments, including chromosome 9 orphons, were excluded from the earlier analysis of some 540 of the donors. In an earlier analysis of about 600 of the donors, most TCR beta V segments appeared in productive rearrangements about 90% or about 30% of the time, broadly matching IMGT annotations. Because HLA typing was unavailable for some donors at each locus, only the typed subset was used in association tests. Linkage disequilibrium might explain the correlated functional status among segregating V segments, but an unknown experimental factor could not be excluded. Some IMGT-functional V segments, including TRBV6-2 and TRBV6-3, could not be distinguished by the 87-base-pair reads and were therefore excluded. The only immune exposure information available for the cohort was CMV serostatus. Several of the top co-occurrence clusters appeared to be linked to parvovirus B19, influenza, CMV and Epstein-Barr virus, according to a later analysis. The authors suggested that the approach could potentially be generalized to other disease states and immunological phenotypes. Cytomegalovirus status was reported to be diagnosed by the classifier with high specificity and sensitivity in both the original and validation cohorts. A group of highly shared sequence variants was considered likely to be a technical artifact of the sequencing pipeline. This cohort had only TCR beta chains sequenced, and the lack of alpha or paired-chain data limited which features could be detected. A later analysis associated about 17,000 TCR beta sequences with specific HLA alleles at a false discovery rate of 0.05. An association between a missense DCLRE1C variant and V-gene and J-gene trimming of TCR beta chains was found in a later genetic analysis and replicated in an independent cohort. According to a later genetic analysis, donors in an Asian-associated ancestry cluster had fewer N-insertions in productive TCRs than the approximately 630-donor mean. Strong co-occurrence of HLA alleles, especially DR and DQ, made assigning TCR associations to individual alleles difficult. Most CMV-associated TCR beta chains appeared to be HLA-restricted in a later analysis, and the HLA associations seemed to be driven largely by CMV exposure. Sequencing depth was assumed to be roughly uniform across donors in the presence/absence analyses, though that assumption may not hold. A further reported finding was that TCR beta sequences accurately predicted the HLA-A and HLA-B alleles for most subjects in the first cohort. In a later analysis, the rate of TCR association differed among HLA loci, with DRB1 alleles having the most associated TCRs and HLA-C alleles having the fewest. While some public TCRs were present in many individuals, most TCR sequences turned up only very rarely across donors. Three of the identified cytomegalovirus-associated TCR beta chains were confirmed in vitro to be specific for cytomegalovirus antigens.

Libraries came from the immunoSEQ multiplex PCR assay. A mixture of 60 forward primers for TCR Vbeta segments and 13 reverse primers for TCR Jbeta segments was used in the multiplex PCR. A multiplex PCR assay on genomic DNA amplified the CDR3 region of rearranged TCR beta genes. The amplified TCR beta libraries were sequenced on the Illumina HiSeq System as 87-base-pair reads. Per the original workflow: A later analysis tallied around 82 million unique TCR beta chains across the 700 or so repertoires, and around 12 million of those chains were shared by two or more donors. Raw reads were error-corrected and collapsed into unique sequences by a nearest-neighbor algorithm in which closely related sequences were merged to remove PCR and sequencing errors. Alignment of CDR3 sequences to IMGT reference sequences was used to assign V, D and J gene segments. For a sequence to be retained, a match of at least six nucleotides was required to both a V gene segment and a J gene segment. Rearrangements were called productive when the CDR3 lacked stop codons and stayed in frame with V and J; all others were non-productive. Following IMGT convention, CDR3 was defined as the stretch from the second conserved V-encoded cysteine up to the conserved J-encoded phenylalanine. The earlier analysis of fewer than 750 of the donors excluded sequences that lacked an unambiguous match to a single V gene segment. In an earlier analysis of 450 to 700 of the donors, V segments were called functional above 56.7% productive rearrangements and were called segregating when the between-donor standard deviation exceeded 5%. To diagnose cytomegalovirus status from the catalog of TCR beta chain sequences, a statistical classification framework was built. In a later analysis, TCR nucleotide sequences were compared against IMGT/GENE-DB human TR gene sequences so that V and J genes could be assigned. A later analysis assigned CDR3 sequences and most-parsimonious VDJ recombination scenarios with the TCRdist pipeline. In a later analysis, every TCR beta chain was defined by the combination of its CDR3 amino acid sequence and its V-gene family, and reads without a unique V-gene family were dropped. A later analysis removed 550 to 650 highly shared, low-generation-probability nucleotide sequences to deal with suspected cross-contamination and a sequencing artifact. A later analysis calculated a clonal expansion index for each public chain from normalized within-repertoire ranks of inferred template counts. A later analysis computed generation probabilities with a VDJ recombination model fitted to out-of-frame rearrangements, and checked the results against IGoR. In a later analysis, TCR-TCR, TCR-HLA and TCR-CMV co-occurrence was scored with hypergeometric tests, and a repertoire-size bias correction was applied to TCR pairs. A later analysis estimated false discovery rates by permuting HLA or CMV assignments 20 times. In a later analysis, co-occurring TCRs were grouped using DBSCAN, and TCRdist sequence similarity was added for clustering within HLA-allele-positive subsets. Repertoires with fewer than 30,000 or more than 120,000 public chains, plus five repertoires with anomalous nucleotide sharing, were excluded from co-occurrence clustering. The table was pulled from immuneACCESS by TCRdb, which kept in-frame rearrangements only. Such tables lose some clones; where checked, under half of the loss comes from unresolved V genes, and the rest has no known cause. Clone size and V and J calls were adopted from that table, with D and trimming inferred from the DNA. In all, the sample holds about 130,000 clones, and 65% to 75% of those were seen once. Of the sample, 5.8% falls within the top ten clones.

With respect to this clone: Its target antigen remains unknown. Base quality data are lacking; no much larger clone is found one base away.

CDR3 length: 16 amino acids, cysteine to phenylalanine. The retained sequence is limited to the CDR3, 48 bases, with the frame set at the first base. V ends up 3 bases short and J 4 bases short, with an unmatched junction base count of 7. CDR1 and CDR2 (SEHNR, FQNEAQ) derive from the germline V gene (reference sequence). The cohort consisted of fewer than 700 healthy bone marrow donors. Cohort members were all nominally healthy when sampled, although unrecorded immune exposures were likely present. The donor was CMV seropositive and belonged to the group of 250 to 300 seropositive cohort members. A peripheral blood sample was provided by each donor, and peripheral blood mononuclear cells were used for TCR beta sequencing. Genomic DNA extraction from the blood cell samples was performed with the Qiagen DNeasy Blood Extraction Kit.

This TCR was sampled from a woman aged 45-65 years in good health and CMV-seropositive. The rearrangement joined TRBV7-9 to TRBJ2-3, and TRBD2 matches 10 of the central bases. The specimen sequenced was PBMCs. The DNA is TGTGCCAGCAGCTTCTTTAGCGGGGGGCCCCCAGATACGCAGTATTTT. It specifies CASSFFSGGPPDTQYF.